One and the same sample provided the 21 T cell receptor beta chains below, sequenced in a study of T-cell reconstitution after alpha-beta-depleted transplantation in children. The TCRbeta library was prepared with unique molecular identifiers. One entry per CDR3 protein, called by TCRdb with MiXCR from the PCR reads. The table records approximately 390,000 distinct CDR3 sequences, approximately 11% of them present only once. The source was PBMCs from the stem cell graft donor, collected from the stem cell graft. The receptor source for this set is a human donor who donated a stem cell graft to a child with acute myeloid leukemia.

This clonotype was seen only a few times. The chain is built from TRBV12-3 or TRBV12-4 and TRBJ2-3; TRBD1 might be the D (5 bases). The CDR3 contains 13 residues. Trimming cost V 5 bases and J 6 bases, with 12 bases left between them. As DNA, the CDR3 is TGTGCCAGCAGTCTGGGGCAAAGGGATACGCAGTATTTT. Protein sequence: CASSLGQRDTQYF.

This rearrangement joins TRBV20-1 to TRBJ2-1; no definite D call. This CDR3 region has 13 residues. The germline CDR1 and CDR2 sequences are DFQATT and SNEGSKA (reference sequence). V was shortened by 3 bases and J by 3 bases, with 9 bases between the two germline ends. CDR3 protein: CSARAPYYNEQFF. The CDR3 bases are TGCAGTGCTAGGGCCCCCTACTACAATGAGCAGTTCTTC.

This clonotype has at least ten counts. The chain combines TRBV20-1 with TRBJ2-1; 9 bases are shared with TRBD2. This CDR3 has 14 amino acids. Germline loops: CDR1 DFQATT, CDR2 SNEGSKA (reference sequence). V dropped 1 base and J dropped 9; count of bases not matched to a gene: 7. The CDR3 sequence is CSARVGLAGFEQFF. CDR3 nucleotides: TGCAGTGCTAGAGTCGGGCTAGCGGGATTTGAGCAGTTCTTC.

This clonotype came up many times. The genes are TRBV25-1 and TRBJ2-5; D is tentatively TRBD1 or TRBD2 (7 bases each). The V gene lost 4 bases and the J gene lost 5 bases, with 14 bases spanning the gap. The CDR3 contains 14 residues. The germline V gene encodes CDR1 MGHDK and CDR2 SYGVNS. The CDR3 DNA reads TGTGCCAGCAGTGGCAGGGGGGGCCGGGAGACCCAGTACTTC. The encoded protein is CASSGRGGRETQYF.

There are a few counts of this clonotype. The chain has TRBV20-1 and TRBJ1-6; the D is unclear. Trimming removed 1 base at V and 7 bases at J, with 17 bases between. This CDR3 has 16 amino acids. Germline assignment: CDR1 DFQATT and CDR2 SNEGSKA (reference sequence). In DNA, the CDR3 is TGCAGTGCTAGAGTCGAGTCTGGGAGACTCAATTCACCCCTCCACTTT. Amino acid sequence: CSARVESGRLNSPLHF.

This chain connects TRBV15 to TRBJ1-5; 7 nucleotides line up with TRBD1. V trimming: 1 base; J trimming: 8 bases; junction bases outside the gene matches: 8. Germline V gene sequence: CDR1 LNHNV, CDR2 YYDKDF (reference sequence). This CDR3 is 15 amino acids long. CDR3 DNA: TGTGCCACCAGCAGAGCCCCGACAGGGACTGAGCCCCAGCATTTT. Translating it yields CATSRAPTGTEPQHF.

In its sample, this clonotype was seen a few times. The CDR3 protein is CAGDSGANVLTF. CDR3 DNA: TGTGCCGGGGACTCTGGGGCCAACGTCCTGACTTTC. The rearrangement uses TRBV7-9 and TRBJ2-6; no firm D call. This CDR3 comprises 12 residues. CDR1 and CDR2 from the germline V gene are SEHNR and FQNEAQ (reference sequence). V was cut by 11 bases and J by 0 bases, with 5 bases left in between.

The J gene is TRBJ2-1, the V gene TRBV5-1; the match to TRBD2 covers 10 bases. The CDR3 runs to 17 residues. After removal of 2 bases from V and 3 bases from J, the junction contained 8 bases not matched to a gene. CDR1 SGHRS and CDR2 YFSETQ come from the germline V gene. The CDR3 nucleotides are TGCGCCAGCAGCTTTCAATTAGCGGGAGGATACTACAATGAGCAGTTCTTC. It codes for CASSFQLAGGYYNEQFF.

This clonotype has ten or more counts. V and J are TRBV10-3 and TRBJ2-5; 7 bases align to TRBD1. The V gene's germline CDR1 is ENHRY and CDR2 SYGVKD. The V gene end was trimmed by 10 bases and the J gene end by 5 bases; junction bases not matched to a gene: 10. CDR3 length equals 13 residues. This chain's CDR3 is CASARGQRETQYF. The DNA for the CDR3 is TGTGCCAGCGCAAGGGGACAGAGGGAGACCCAGTACTTC.

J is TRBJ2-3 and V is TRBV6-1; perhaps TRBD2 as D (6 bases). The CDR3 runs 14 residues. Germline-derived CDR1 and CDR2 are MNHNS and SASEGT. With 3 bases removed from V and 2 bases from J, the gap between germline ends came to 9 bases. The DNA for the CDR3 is TGTGCCAGCAGTGAGCGGGGCGCCACAGATACGCAGTATTTT. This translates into CASSERGATDTQYF.

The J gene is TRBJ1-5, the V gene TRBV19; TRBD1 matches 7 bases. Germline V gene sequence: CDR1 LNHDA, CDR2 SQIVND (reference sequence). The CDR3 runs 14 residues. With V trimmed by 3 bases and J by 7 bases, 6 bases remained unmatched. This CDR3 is CASSIGPGQQPQHF. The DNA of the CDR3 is TGTGCCAGTAGTATCGGACCGGGACAGCAGCCCCAGCATTTT.

CDR3 nucleotides: TGTGCCAGCAATGGCGCGGCGACACTAGCGGGGGGAACCCTCACAGATACGCAGTATTTT. Translated: CASNGAATLAGGTLTDTQYF. V usage is TRBV6-1 and J usage is TRBJ2-3; 12 nucleotides align to TRBD2. The V segment lost 7 bases and the J segment 2 bases; nucleotides outside the gene matches: 19. CDR1 and CDR2 (germline): MNHNS, SASEGT. The CDR3 contains 20 residues.

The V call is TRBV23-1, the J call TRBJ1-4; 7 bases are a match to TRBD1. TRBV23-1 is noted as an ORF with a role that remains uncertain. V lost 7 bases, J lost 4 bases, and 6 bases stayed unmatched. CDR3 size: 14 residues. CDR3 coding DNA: TGCGCCAGCAACCCAGGGGGTGTTAATGAAAAACTGTTTTTT. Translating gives CASNPGGVNEKLFF.

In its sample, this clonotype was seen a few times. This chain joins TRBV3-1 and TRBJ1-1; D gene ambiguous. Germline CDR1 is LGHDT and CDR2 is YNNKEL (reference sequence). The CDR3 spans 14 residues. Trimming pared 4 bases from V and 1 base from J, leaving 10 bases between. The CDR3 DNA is TGTGCCAGCAGCCCGTATACTGAGAACACTGAAGCTTTCTTT. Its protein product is CASSPYTENTEAFF.

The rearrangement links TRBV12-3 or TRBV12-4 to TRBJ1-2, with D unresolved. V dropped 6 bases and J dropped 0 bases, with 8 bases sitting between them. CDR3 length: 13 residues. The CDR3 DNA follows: TGTGCCAGCAGGCGGGGAACTAACTATGGCTACACCTTC. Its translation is CASRRGTNYGYTF.

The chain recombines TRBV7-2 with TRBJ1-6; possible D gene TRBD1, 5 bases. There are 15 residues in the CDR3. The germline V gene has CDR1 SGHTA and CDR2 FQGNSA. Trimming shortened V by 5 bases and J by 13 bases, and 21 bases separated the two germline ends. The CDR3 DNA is TGTGCCAGCAGCGCAGTTGGGGACCGCCACGTCCCCCTCCACTTT. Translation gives CASSAVGDRHVPLHF.

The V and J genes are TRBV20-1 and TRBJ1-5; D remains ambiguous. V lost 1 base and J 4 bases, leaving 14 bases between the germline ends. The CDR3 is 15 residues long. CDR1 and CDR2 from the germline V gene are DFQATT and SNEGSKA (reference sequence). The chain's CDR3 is CSARVSGRSNQPQHF. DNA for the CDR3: TGCAGTGCTAGAGTTTCCGGACGGTCTAATCAGCCCCAGCATTTT.

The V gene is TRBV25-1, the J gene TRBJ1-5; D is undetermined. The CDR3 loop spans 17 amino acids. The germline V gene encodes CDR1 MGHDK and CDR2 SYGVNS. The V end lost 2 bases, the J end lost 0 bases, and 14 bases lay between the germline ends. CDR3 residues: CASSEGQTTYSNQPQHF. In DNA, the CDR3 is TGTGCCAGCAGTGAAGGTCAAACCACCTATAGCAATCAGCCCCAGCATTTT.

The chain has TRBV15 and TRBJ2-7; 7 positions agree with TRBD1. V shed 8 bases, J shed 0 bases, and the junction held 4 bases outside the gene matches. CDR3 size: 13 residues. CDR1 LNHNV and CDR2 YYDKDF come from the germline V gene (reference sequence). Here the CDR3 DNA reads TGTGCCACCGGGGACAGATACTCCTACGAGCAGTACTTC. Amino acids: CATGDRYSYEQYF.

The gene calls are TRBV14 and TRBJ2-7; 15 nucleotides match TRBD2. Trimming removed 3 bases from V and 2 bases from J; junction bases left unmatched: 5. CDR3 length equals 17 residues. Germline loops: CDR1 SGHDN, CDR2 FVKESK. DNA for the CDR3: TGTGCCAGCAGCCACGCGGGACTAGCGGGAGGCACCTACGAGCAGTACTTC. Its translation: CASSHAGLAGGTYEQYF.

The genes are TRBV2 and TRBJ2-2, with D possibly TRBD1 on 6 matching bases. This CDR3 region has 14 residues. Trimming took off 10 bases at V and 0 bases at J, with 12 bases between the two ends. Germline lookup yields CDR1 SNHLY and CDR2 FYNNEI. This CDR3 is CAIRQAPNTGELFF. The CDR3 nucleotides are TGTGCCATTAGACAGGCTCCGAACACCGGGGAGCTGTTTTTT. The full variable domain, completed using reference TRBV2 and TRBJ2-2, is EPEVTQTPSHQVTQMGQEVILRCVPISNHLYFYWYRQILGQKVEFLVSFYNNEISEKSEIFDDQFSVERPDGSNFTLKIRSTKLEDSAMYFCAIRQAPNTGELFFGEGSRLTVL.